This TCR beta chain came from a study of blood T cell repertoires in COVID-19. Trimming took off 4 bases at V and 7 bases at J, with 11 bases between the two ends. The length of the CDR3 is 12 residues. Sequencing used immunoSEQ multiplex PCR; TCRdb keeps in-frame clones, though not all of them. The data show about 63,000 clones, 88% seen once. The sequence was collected from a human donor in a cohort sampled during active COVID-19. Sequencing used peripheral blood. V is TRBV12-3 or TRBV12-4 and J is TRBJ2-7, with D possibly TRBD1 on 5 matching bases. This chain's CDR3 is CASSSTVREQYF. The CDR3 bases are TGTGCCAGCAGTTCGACAGTACGGGAGCAGTACTTC.